Presented here are 5 T cell receptor beta chains from one specimen sequenced in a study of cytomegalovirus exposure and HLA in healthy donors. The PCR contained 60 Vbeta and 13 Jbeta primers. The table came from immunoSEQ multiplex PCR; TCRdb's copy has only in-frame clones and leaves some out. The sample has approximately 100,000 clones; about two thirds are singletons. Sequenced input: PBMCs. The receptors derive from a female donor in good health and CMV-seronegative.

This clone has only one observation. This rearrangement joins TRBV5-4 to TRBJ1-1; maybe TRBD1 (6 bases). CDR1 and CDR2 (germline): SGHNT, YYREEE (reference sequence). The CDR3 runs to 15 residues. V lost 3 bases and J lost 3, with 15 bases in between. The CDR3 sequence: CASSSDSLGDTEAFF. The CDR3 DNA reads TGTGCCAGCAGCTCGGACAGTTTGGGGGACACTGAAGCTTTCTTT.

Notes on this clone: Other DNA sequences from this sample encode an identical CDR3 as well. This chain joins TRBV5-6 and TRBJ1-4; unclear D gene. Looked up from germline, CDR1 is SGHDT and CDR2 is YYEEEE. The CDR3 consists of 13 residues. V was trimmed by 0 bases and J by 6 bases, leaving 6 bases between them. The CDR3: CASSLVRDEKLFF. CDR3 bases: TGTGCCAGCAGCTTGGTGCGAGATGAAAAACTGTTTTTT.

This chain links TRBV5-6 with TRBJ2-3, with 10 bases identical to TRBD2. The germline V gene encodes CDR1 SGHDT and CDR2 YYEEEE. V lost 4 bases, J lost 5 bases, and 7 bases stayed unmatched. This CDR3 has 15 amino acids. Written as DNA, the CDR3 is TGTGCCAGCAGCACGCCGGGACTAGCGATAGATACGCAGTATTTT. This sequence encodes CASSTPGLAIDTQYF.

This sequence joins TRBV6-1 and TRBJ2-7; possibly TRBD1 for D (6 bases). V lost 1 base and J 1 base, leaving 11 bases between the germline ends. CDR1 and CDR2 from the germline V gene are MNHNS and SASEGT. The CDR3 is made up of 15 amino acids. The CDR3 region has the DNA TGTGCCAGCAGTGAAGTAGGGGGTGAATCCTACGAGCAGTACTTC. Its protein product is CASSEVGGESYEQYF.

The V and J genes are TRBV7-3 and TRBJ1-1, with a tentative D call TRBD1 (6 bases). This CDR3 region has 19 residues. Germline-derived CDR1 and CDR2 are SGHTA and FQGTGA. Trimming took off 5 bases at V and 0 bases at J, with 25 bases between the two ends. CDR3 protein: CASSPMGGQLGTMNTEAFF. The DNA of the CDR3 is TGTGCCAGCAGCCCCATGGGTGGACAGCTAGGTACTATGAACACTGAAGCTTTCTTT.